A single sample is the source of the 21 T cell receptor beta chains below, sequenced in a study of Graves' ophthalmopathy and Graves' hyperthyroidism. RNA transcripts were the source from which TCR beta CDR3 regions were amplified. Amplification began with first-round RT-PCR using HTBI primers, then second-round multiplex PCR was performed. Via MiXCR, TCRdb re-called the multiplex PCR reads, giving one row per CDR3 protein. The sample holds some 350,000 distinct CDR3 sequences, 15% to 20% seen once. The source material was peripheral blood. Every receptor here comes from an adult woman with stable Graves' hyperthyroidism.

This clonotype was seen ten or more times. V gene TRBV6-1 combines with J gene TRBJ2-5; 14 bases align to TRBD2. Trimming took 5 bases from V and 4 from J; bases not matched to a gene: 9. Germline lookup yields CDR1 MNHNS and CDR2 SASEGT. This CDR3 is built from 17 residues. The CDR3 DNA sequence: TGTGCCAGCAGTCCCTCCGGGACTAGCGGGAGAACAGAGACCCAGTACTTC. It yields the protein CASSPSGTSGRTETQYF.

In this sample, this clonotype turned up a few times. CDR3 residues: CASSYEGQGTDYTF. DNA of the CDR3: TGTGCCAGCAGTTATGAGGGTCAGGGGACGGACTACACCTTC. V gene TRBV6-5 combines with J gene TRBJ1-2; the D gene is possibly TRBD1 (6 bases). The CDR3 spans 14 residues. V dropped 3 bases and J dropped 10 bases, with 18 bases sitting between them. Germline CDR1 and CDR2: MNHEY and SVGAGI.

This clonotype has at least ten counts. The gene calls are TRBV5-1 and TRBJ2-5, with a possible D match to TRBD1 (6 bases). Per germline, CDR1 SGHRS and CDR2 YFSETQ. The CDR3 has 14 amino acids. Trimming removed 3 bases at V and 3 bases at J, with 12 bases between. Here the CDR3 reads CASSYEGDKETQYF. Here the CDR3 DNA reads TGCGCCAGCAGCTATGAGGGGGACAAAGAGACCCAGTACTTC.

This clonotype was picked up many times. The rearrangement joins TRBV2 to TRBJ1-1; 7 bases fit TRBD1. After removal of 10 bases from V and 4 bases from J, the junction contained 15 bases not matched to a gene. The V gene's germline CDR1 is SNHLY and CDR2 FYNNEI. The CDR3 contains 15 residues. The chain's CDR3 is CATQSNDRASTEAFF. CDR3 coding DNA: TGTGCCACCCAATCAAATGACAGGGCGAGCACTGAAGCTTTCTTT.

V usage is TRBV18 and J usage is TRBJ1-4, with TRBD1 as a possible D gene (6 bases). Per the germline V gene, CDR1 is KGHSH and CDR2 is LQKENI. The CDR3 has 12 amino acids. V was clipped by 2 bases and J by 8 bases, with 6 bases between them. Written as DNA, the CDR3 is TGTGCCAGCTCACCAAGGGGGGAAAAACTGTTTTTT. It yields the protein CASSPRGEKLFF.

This clonotype was counted many times. V is TRBV4-2 and J is TRBJ2-5, with TRBD2 identical over 13 bases. CDR1 and CDR2 (germline): LGHNA, YNFKEQ. The CDR3 extends over 19 amino acids. V dropped 4 bases and J dropped 3; count of bases not matched to a gene: 14. CDR3 in amino acids: CASSPPLQRTSGSEETQYF. DNA for the CDR3: TGTGCCAGCAGCCCTCCCCTTCAACGGACTAGCGGGAGTGAAGAGACCCAGTACTTC.

This clonotype was observed many times. This chain links TRBV28 with TRBJ1-1; TRBD1 is a possible D gene (6 bases). Germline CDR1 is MDHEN and CDR2 is SYDVKM. This CDR3 is built from 15 residues. Trimming took off 2 bases at V and 3 bases at J, with 13 bases between the two ends. The CDR3 DNA follows: TGTGCCAGCAGTTTACGTCAGGGGATCGACACTGAAGCTTTCTTT. It translates to CASSLRQGIDTEAFF.

The rearrangement links TRBV24-1 to TRBJ2-5; 8 bases agree with TRBD1. Germline CDR1 KGHDR, CDR2 SFDVKD. The CDR3 runs to 15 residues. V lost 4 bases, J lost 4 bases, and 7 bases stayed unmatched. As DNA, the CDR3 is TGTGCCACCAGTGACCCCAGGGGGCGCGGAGAGACCCAGTACTTC. This codes for CATSDPRGRGETQYF.

This clonotype was observed a single time. The rearrangement uses TRBV6-5 and TRBJ2-2; D might be TRBD1 (6 bases). Trimming left V 0 bases short and J 0 bases short, with 8 bases between. Germline V gene lookup returns CDR1 MNHEY and CDR2 SVGAGI. The CDR3 is made up of 16 amino acids. The chain's CDR3 is CASSYSPGANTGELFF. CDR3 sequence (DNA): TGTGCCAGCAGTTACTCGCCAGGGGCGAACACCGGGGAGCTGTTTTTT.

The J gene is TRBJ2-7, the V gene TRBV6-1; D call uncertain. CDR3 length equals 13 residues. V was pared by 10 bases and J by 2 bases, with 15 bases between. Germline V gene data show CDR1 as MNHNS and CDR2 as SASEGT. This CDR3 is CATTAGTPYEQYF. As DNA, the CDR3 is TGTGCCACTACCGCCGGCACCCCCTACGAGCAGTACTTC.

About this clonotype itself: A much larger clone differs from this one at a single base, so this may be a read error. The V and J genes are TRBV20-1 and TRBJ2-4; 9 positions agree with TRBD1. The germline CDR1 and CDR2 sequences are DFQATT and SNEGSKA (reference sequence). This CDR3 region has 14 residues. In DNA, the CDR3 is TGCAGTGCGAACAGGGGACAGGGATTAAACATTAAGTACTTC. It encodes CSANRGQGLNIKYF.

This clonotype was detected ten times or more. J is TRBJ1-2 and V is TRBV12-5; 7 nucleotides align to TRBD1. Germline values: CDR1 LGHNT, CDR2 FRNRAP. V lost 2 bases to trimming and J lost 4 bases; unmatched junction nucleotides: 10. The CDR3 sequence is 16 residues long. The CDR3 sequence: CASGLPLGQLLYGYTF. The CDR3 DNA is TGTGCTAGTGGTTTGCCACTGGGACAGCTTCTCTATGGCTACACCTTC.

This clonotype was found a few times. The V call is TRBV29-1, the J call TRBJ2-1, with TRBD2 matching over 12 bases. J was trimmed by 8 bases and V by 7 bases; bases with no gene match: 6. The CDR3 extends over 13 amino acids. In germline, CDR1 is SQVTM, CDR2 ANQGSEA. The CDR3 DNA sequence: TGCAGCGGGGGACTAGCGGGTTGGTATGAGCAGTTCTTC. Amino acid sequence: CSGGLAGWYEQFF.

The table lists this clonotype with many counts. The V call is TRBV5-1, the J call TRBJ1-5; D might be TRBD1 (6 bases). The CDR3 extends over 16 amino acids. Trimming pared 0 bases from V and 3 bases from J, leaving 13 bases between. Germline V gene data show CDR1 as SGHRS and CDR2 as YFSETQ. The CDR3 is CASSLGPQGNNQPQHF. The CDR3 nucleotides read TGCGCCAGCAGCTTGGGGCCACAGGGAAACAATCAGCCCCAGCATTTT.

CDR3 in amino acids: CASSMLTSAEAFF. CDR3 sequence (DNA): TGTGCCAGTAGTATGTTGACCTCCGCTGAAGCTTTCTTT. The rearrangement links TRBV19 to TRBJ1-1; D not certain. CDR1 and CDR2 (germline): LNHDA, SQIVND (reference sequence). Trimming left V 3 bases short and J 6 bases short, with 11 bases between. The CDR3 has 13 residues.

This clonotype was recorded many times. Written as DNA, the CDR3 is TGTGCCAGCAGTTCCCTACTCGGACAGCTCTATGGCTACACCTTC. Its translation is CASSSLLGQLYGYTF. This sequence joins TRBV27 and TRBJ1-2, with D possibly being TRBD1 (6 bases). The CDR3 is 15 residues long. The germline CDR1 and CDR2 sequences are MNHEY and SMNVEV (reference sequence). With 4 bases removed from V and 4 bases from J, the gap between germline ends came to 16 bases.

In this sample, this clonotype turned up many times. The chain carries TRBV6-2 or TRBV6-3 and TRBJ2-5, with D possibly being TRBD2 (6 bases). The ends were cut back, 4 bases at V and 5 bases at J, with 20 bases in the middle. The CDR3 covers 16 residues. Germline lookup yields CDR1 MNHEY and CDR2 SVGEGT. This CDR3 reads CASSFPTGNAGETQYF. The CDR3 nucleotides are TGTGCCAGCAGTTTTCCTACGGGGAACGCGGGGGAGACCCAGTACTTC.

This clonotype was observed many times. J is TRBJ1-1 and V is TRBV12-5, with D unresolved. The V and J ends lost 0 bases and 5 bases respectively, with 13 bases between them. The CDR3 runs 15 residues. Looked up from germline, CDR1 is LGHNT and CDR2 is FRNRAP. The CDR3: CASGLVTGGGTEAFF. In DNA, the CDR3 is TGTGCTAGTGGTTTGGTAACGGGCGGAGGGACTGAAGCTTTCTTT.

The sample holds many counts of this clonotype. The chain couples TRBV27 to TRBJ2-4; a weak D match, TRBD2 (6 bases). The CDR3 is 13 amino acids. V was clipped by 5 bases and J by 8 bases, with 13 bases between them. Per germline, CDR1 MNHEY and CDR2 SMNVEV (reference sequence). DNA for the CDR3: TGTGCCAGCAGTGGGACGGGCGGGGACATTCAGTACTTC. It specifies CASSGTGGDIQYF.

Ten or more counts support this clonotype. The rearrangement links TRBV6-5 to TRBJ2-5; D may match TRBD1 or TRBD2 (6 bases each). Per germline, CDR1 MNHEY and CDR2 SVGAGI. Trimming stripped 5 bases from V and 4 bases from J, with 17 bases between. The CDR3 has 15 residues. CDR3 residues: CASSHPRRGRETQYF. In nucleotides, the CDR3 is TGTGCCAGCAGTCACCCCCGACGGGGGCGAGAGACCCAGTACTTC.

This clonotype was found many times. This rearrangement joins TRBV27 to TRBJ2-7; 8 bases map to TRBD2. Per the germline V gene, CDR1 is MNHEY and CDR2 is SMNVEV (reference sequence). Trimming took 3 bases from V and 3 from J; bases not matched to a gene: 10. This CDR3 is 16 amino acids long. Here the CDR3 reads CASSFSLAGPGYEQYF. CDR3 DNA sequence: TGTGCCAGCAGTTTTTCGCTAGCGGGCCCTGGCTACGAGCAGTACTTC.